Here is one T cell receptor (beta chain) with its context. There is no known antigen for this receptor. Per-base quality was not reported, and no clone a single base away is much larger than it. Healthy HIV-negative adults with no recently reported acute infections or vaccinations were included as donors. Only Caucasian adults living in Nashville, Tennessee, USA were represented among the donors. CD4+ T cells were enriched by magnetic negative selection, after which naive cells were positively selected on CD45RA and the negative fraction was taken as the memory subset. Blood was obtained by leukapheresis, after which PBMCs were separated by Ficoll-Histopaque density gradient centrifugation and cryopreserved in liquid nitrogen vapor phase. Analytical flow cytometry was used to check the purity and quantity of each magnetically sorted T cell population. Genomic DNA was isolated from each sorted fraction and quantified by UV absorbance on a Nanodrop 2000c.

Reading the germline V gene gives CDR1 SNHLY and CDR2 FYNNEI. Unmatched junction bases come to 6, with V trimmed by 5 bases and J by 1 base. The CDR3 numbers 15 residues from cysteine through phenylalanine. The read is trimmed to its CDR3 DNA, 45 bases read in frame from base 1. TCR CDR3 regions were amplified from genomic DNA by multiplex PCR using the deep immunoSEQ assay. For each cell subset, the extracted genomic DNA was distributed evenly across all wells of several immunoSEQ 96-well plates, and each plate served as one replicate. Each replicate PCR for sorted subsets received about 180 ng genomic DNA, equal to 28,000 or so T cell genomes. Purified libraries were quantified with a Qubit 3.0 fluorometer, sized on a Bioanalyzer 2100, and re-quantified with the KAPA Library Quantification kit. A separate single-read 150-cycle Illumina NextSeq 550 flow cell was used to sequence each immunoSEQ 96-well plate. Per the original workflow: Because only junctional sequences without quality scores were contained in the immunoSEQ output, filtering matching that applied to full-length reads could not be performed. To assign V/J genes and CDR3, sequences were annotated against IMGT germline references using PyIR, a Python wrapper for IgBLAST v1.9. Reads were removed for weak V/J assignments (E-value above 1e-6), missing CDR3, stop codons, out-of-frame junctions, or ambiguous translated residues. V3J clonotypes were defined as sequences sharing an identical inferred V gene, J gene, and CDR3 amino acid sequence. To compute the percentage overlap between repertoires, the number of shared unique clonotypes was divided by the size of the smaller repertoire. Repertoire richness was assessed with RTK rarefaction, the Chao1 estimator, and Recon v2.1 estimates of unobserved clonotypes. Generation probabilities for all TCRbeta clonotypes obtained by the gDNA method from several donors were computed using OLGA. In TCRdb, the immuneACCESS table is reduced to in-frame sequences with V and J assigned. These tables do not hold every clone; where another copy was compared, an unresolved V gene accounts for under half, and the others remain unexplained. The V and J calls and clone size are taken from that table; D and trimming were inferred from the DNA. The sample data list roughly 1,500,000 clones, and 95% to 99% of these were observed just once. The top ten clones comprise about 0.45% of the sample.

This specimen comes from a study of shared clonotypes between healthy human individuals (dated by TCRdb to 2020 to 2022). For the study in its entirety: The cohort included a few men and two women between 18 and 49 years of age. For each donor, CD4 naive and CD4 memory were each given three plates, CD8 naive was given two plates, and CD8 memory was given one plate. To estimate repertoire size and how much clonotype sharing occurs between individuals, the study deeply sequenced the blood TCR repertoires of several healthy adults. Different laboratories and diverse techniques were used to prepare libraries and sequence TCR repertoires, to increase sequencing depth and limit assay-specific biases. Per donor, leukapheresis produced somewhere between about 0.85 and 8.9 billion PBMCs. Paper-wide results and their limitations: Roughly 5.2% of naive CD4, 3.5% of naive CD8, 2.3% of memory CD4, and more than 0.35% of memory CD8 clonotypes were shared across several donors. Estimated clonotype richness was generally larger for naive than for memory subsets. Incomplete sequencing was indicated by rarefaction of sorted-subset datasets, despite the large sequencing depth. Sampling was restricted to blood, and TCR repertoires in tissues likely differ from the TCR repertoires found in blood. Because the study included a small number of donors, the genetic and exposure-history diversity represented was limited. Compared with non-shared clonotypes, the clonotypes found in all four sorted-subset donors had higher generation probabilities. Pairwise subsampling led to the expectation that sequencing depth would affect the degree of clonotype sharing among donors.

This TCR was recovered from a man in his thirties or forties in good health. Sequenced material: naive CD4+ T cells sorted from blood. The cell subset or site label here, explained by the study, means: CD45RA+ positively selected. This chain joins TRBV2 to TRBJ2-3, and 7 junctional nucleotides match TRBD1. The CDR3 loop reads CASSTGADGTDTQYF. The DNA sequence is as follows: TGTGCCAGCAGTACAGGGGCAGACGGCACAGATACGCAGTATTTT.